This record covers a single T cell receptor beta chain. Its target is unknown. The V end was cut by 4 bases, the J end by 0 bases, with 14 bases between. The CDR3 is made up of 15 amino acids. Per the germline V gene, CDR1 is SGHRS and CDR2 is YFSETQ. In the original processing: Quality scores were absent from the junction-only immunoSEQ sequences, so filtering differed. Here immunoSEQ multiplex PCR was the method, and the copy in TCRdb shows in-frame clones only, minus some. V and J calls plus clone size are reproduced from that table; the DNA served to infer D and trimming. Altogether about 960,000 clones are present, approximately 80% being singletons, with the ten largest covering approximately 1.5%. The data derive from a study of shared clonotypes between healthy human individuals. Study context: The study used three CD4 naive, three CD4 memory, two CD8 naive and one CD8 memory plate per donor.

Overall study findings and caveats: In several donors, around 5.5% of naive CD4 clonotypes appeared in common.

The sequenced material came from memory CD4+ T cells sorted from blood. Subset described: CD45RA-negative fraction. The receptor comes from a man in his late teens or twenties in good health. The chain combines TRBV5-1 with TRBJ2-7, with a tentative D call TRBD1 (6 bases). CDR3 amino acids: CASSVTGSDSYEQYF. As DNA, the CDR3 is TGCGCCAGCAGCGTCACAGGGTCCGACTCCTACGAGCAGTACTTC.